Shown below are 21 T cell receptor beta chains from a single sample sequenced in a study of cytomegalovirus exposure and HLA in healthy donors. 13 Jbeta primers and 60 Vbeta primers were used for the PCR. Generated by immunoSEQ multiplex PCR, the TCRdb table keeps only in-frame clones and is missing some. The sample has approximately 120,000 clones; around 81% are singletons. Sequencing input: PBMCs. Receptor source: a woman aged 25 to 39 in good health and CMV-seronegative.

The chain couples TRBV29-1 to TRBJ1-2; TRBD1 might be the D (5 bases). The CDR3 length is 11 residues. The V gene's germline CDR1 is SQVTM and CDR2 ANQGSEA. Trimming took off 4 bases at V and 4 bases at J, with 7 bases between the two ends. CDR3 sequence reads: CSVGGGYGYTF. The CDR3 DNA sequence: TGCAGCGTTGGGGGGGGCTATGGCTACACCTTC.

This chain joins TRBV28 and TRBJ2-1; 10 bases map to TRBD1. The ends lost 10 bases at V and 8 bases at J; junction bases unmatched: 8. Germline V CDR1 and CDR2: MDHEN, SYDVKM. The CDR3 totals 13 residues. CDR3 sequence (DNA): TGTGCCACCGTCCGGGACAGGGGAGATGAGCAGTTCTTC. Translated, it gives CATVRDRGDEQFF.

This clone is a singleton in its sample. The gene calls are TRBV7-9 and TRBJ2-3; possible D gene TRBD2, 6 bases. V dropped 5 bases and J dropped 7 bases, with 10 bases sitting between them. This CDR3 spans 12 amino acids. Germline V lookup: CDR1 SEHNR, CDR2 FQNEAQ (reference sequence). Here the CDR3 DNA reads TGTGCCAGCAGCCCGGGACTGAATACGCAGTATTTT. Translated, it gives CASSPGLNTQYF.

This chain connects TRBV23-1 to TRBJ1-1; D gene uncertain. TRBV23-1 is identified as an open reading frame with a role that is uncertain. Between the trimmed V and J ends, which lost 9 bases and 0 bases, there was a span of 11 bases. The CDR3 has 13 residues. The DNA of the CDR3 is TGCGCCAGGTTTAGCGGGCTGAACACTGAAGCTTTCTTT. This encodes CARFSGLNTEAFF.

V and J are TRBV28 and TRBJ2-2; D gene ambiguous. The V gene's germline CDR1 is MDHEN and CDR2 SYDVKM. V gave up 7 bases and J gave up 2 bases, with 5 bases separating them. The CDR3 sequence is 12 residues long. DNA of the CDR3: TGTGCCAGCACCCTAAACACCGGGGAGCTGTTTTTT. The encoded protein is CASTLNTGELFF.

The CDR3 DNA follows: TGTGCCACCTCCCCCGGACAGTCCTCCTACGAGCAGTACTTC. Its protein is CATSPGQSSYEQYF. V usage is TRBV27 and J usage is TRBJ2-7; D is perhaps TRBD1 (6 bases). CDR3 length: 14 amino acids. V was pared by 10 bases and J by 0 bases, with 16 bases between. The germline gives CDR1 MNHEY, CDR2 SMNVEV (reference sequence).

V usage is TRBV5-4 and J usage is TRBJ2-7, with D maybe TRBD1 (6 bases). In germline, CDR1 is SGHNT, CDR2 YYREEE (reference sequence). The CDR3 totals 14 residues. V lost 4 bases, J lost 4 bases, and 15 bases lay in between. For the CDR3, the DNA is TGTGCCAGCAGCGGCAACACAGGGTTTTACGAGCAGTACTTC. Amino acids: CASSGNTGFYEQYF.

In its sample, this clone was seen a few times. The V and J genes are TRBV6-1 and TRBJ2-1; D is unclear. The germline CDR1 and CDR2 sequences are MNHNS and SASEGT. The V end lost 3 bases, the J end lost 2 bases, and 11 bases lay between the germline ends. CDR3 length: 15 amino acids. This CDR3 reads CASSDEGEAYNEQFF. Here the CDR3 DNA reads TGTGCCAGCAGTGACGAAGGAGAAGCCTACAATGAGCAGTTCTTC.

This clone has only a few counts. This CDR3 reads CASSLEAGGPYEQYF. In DNA form, the CDR3 reads TGTGCCAGCAGCTTAGAGGCGGGAGGGCCGTACGAGCAGTACTTC. V gene TRBV7-9 combines with J gene TRBJ2-5, with TRBD2 matching 9 bases. The DNA end is a closer match to TRBJ2-7, so the J assignment may be wrong. Looked up from germline, CDR1 is SEHNR and CDR2 is FQNEAQ (reference sequence). There are 15 residues in the CDR3.

The gene calls are TRBV7-7 and TRBJ2-7; D ambiguous. The germline CDR1 and CDR2 sequences are SSHAT and FNYEAQ (reference sequence). The V gene lost 1 base and the J gene lost 0 bases, with 13 bases spanning the gap. The length of the CDR3 is 16 residues. The CDR3 loop reads CASSLGFGPSSYEQYF. For the CDR3, the DNA is TGTGCCAGCAGCTTAGGGTTCGGTCCGAGCTCCTACGAGCAGTACTTC.

The CDR3 loop reads CASSLGLAGAHQETQYF. The CDR3 coding sequence is TGTGCCAGCAGCCTGGGACTAGCGGGAGCCCACCAAGAGACCCAGTACTTC. The chain combines TRBV5-8 with TRBJ2-5; TRBD2 aligns across 14 bases. Per the germline V gene, CDR1 is SGHTS and CDR2 is YDEGEE. J gave up 0 bases and V 4 bases, and 5 bases lay outside the gene matches. CDR3 size: 17 residues.

The CDR3 coding sequence is TGCGCCAGCAGCCAACAGACAGGGCAAGGGCAGCCCCAGCATTTT. It is translated as CASSQQTGQGQPQHF. The J gene is TRBJ1-5, the V gene TRBV4-1; TRBD1 matches 7 bases. The CDR3 is made up of 15 amino acids. Germline V lookup: CDR1 MGHRA, CDR2 YSYEKL. V trimming: 2 bases; J trimming: 7 bases; junction bases outside the gene matches: 8.

This sequence joins TRBV7-2 and TRBJ2-7; 7 bases map to TRBD1. J lost 4 bases, V lost 5 bases, and 5 bases had no gene match. The CDR3 is made up of 13 amino acids. Per germline, CDR1 SGHTA and CDR2 FQGNSA. The chain's CDR3 is CASSRTGGYEQYF. The CDR3 DNA follows: TGTGCCAGCAGCCGGACAGGAGGATACGAGCAGTACTTC.

This clone was seen once. The chain has TRBV5-1 and TRBJ2-5; 9 nucleotides agree with TRBD1. This CDR3 region has 14 residues. CDR1 is SGHRS and CDR2 is YFSETQ in the germline V gene. J lost 4 bases, V lost 3 bases, and 4 bases had no gene match. CDR3 loop: CASSYGQGPETQYF. Here the CDR3 DNA reads TGCGCCAGCAGCTACGGACAGGGGCCAGAGACCCAGTACTTC. The complete variable domain, with remaining parts taken from reference TRBV5-1 and TRBJ2-5, reads KAGVTQTPRYLIKTRGQQVTLSCSPISGHRSVSWYQQTPGQGLQFLFEYFSETQRNKGNFPGRFSGRQFSNSRSEMNVSTLELGDSALYLCASSYGQGPETQYFGPGTRLLVL.

This chain links TRBV19 with TRBJ1-2, with TRBD1 matching 7 bases. The length of the CDR3 is 16 residues. CDR1 is LNHDA, CDR2 SQIVND, per germline (reference sequence). V lost 4 bases and J lost 0; bases outside the gene matches: 8. Here the CDR3 DNA reads TGTGCCAGTAGTACCCAGGGACAGCACCCTAACTATGGCTACACCTTC. Its protein is CASSTQGQHPNYGYTF.

The genes are TRBV30 and TRBJ2-2, with D perhaps TRBD1 (5 bases). CDR3 length: 15 residues. Germline values: CDR1 GTSNPN, CDR2 SVGIG (reference sequence). The V and J ends lost 1 base and 3 bases respectively, with 12 bases between them. The CDR3, as DNA: TGTGCCTGGAGTGCAAGGGGCGCCGACACCGGGGAGCTGTTTTTT. Translating gives CAWSARGADTGELFF.

J is TRBJ1-5 and V is TRBV19, with 7 bases aligning to TRBD1. Germline loops: CDR1 LNHDA, CDR2 SQIVND (reference sequence). This CDR3 contains 15 residues. The trim removed 2 bases at V and 1 base at J, leaving 2 bases unmatched. In nucleotides, the CDR3 is TGTGCCAGTAGTATACCGGGACAGAGCAATCAGCCCCAGCATTTT. Its translation: CASSIPGQSNQPQHF.

The DNA for the CDR3 is TGCGCCAGCAGCGCGTGGACAGCGAACACTGAAGCTTTCTTT. Protein product: CASSAWTANTEAFF. The V call is TRBV5-1, the J call TRBJ1-1, with D tentatively TRBD1 (6 bases). The V gene lost 4 bases and the J gene lost 1 base, with 11 bases spanning the gap. This CDR3 region has 14 residues. Germline V gene lookup returns CDR1 SGHRS and CDR2 YFSETQ.

This rearrangement joins TRBV14 to TRBJ1-1; no firm D call. Per germline, CDR1 SGHDN and CDR2 FVKESK. This CDR3 is built from 14 residues. V gave up 0 bases and J gave up 4 bases, with 9 bases separating them. As DNA, the CDR3 is TGTGCCAGCAGCCAAGAGATTGATAGCACTGAAGCTTTCTTT. Its translation: CASSQEIDSTEAFF. The complete variable domain, with remaining parts taken from reference TRBV14 and TRBJ1-1, reads EAGVTQFPSHSVIEKGQTVTLRCDPISGHDNLYWYRRVMGKEIKFLLHFVKESKQDESGMPNNRFLAERTGGTYSTLKVQPAELEDSGVYFCASSQEIDSTEAFFGQGTRLTVV.

This rearrangement joins TRBV7-6 to TRBJ2-3; weak D call: TRBD2 (5 bases). The CDR3 sequence is 13 residues long. Trimming shortened V by 5 bases and J by 7 bases, and 13 bases separated the two germline ends. Germline lookup yields CDR1 SGHVS and CDR2 FNYEAQ. The CDR3 DNA sequence: TGTGCCAGCAGCGCAGGCCCGGGATATACGCAGTATTTT. Protein product: CASSAGPGYTQYF.

This clone was counted only a few times. Written as DNA, the CDR3 is TGTGCCAGCAGCTTTAGGGGTTTCTATGGCTACACCTTC. This codes for CASSFRGFYGYTF. The rearrangement joins TRBV28 to TRBJ1-2; TRBD1 might be the D (5 bases). V was pared by 6 bases and J by 4 bases, with 12 bases between. The CDR3 is made up of 13 amino acids. Germline V lookup: CDR1 MDHEN, CDR2 SYDVKM.